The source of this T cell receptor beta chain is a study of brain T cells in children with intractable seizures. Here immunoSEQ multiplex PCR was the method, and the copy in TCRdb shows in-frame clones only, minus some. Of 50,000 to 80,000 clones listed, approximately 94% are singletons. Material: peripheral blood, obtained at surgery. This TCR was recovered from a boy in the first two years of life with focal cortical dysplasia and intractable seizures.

The CDR3 nucleotides read TGCGCCAGCAGCCCCCGGACAGTTTTTGGCGACTATGGCTACACCTTC. The encoded protein is CASSPRTVFGDYGYTF. The V gene is TRBV5-1, the J gene TRBJ1-2, with D tentatively TRBD1 (6 bases). Germline-derived CDR1 and CDR2 are SGHRS and YFSETQ. With 4 bases removed from V and 3 bases from J, the gap between germline ends came to 19 bases. There are 16 residues in the CDR3.